One sample yielded the 16 T cell receptor beta chains listed below, sequenced in a study of technical replicates of blood from several donors. Profiled with immunoSEQ multiplex PCR; TCRdb holds only in-frame clones, not every one. Among over 60,000 clones listed, approximately 93% were seen once. The specimen was T cells isolated from PBMCs. The origin of the receptors is a human donor in good health.

The CDR3 bases are TGTGCCAGCAGCCCAAGGACAGGGGAATCCCACGAGCAGTACTTC. Residues: CASSPRTGESHEQYF. The V gene is TRBV7-3, the J gene TRBJ2-7, with TRBD1 identical over 9 bases. The CDR3 runs 15 residues. Germline CDR1 is SGHTA and CDR2 is FQGTGA. Unmatched junction bases numbered 10, after V lost 5 bases and J lost 5 bases.

The chain couples TRBV11-2 to TRBJ2-7; 7 nucleotides line up with TRBD2. CDR3 length: 14 residues. Trimming cost V 8 bases and J 3 bases; bases outside gene matches: 10. In germline, CDR1 is SGHAT, CDR2 FQNNGV. CDR3 sequence reads: CASGIHRGDYEQYF. CDR3 sequence (DNA): TGTGCCAGCGGGATCCATCGGGGGGACTACGAGCAGTACTTC.

The chain recombines TRBV19 with TRBJ2-7, with TRBD1 as a possible D gene (6 bases). V was cut by 5 bases and J by 1 base, with 12 bases left in between. The CDR3 runs 14 residues. Germline values: CDR1 LNHDA, CDR2 SQIVND (reference sequence). CDR3 sequence reads: CASSSGTSSYEQYF. The CDR3 DNA is TGTGCCAGTAGTTCCGGGACATCTTCCTACGAGCAGTACTTC.

The CDR3 bases are TGTGCCTGGGGGACAGGCGGAAACACCATATATTTT. Its protein is CAWGTGGNTIYF. The chain links TRBV30 to TRBJ1-3; 8 bases map to TRBD1. The ends lost 5 bases at V and 4 bases at J; junction bases unmatched: 1. The CDR3 is made up of 12 amino acids. Germline lookup yields CDR1 GTSNPN and CDR2 SVGIG (reference sequence).

Only one count was recorded for this clone. The chain has TRBV6-6 and TRBJ1-3, with D possibly being TRBD1 (5 bases). Trimming pared 4 bases from V and 0 bases from J, leaving 10 bases between. This CDR3 spans 15 amino acids. Germline V gene data show CDR1 as MNHNY and CDR2 as SVGAGI (reference sequence). The CDR3 DNA reads TGTGCCAGCAGTTTGGACACGTACTCTGGAAACACCATATATTTT. Protein: CASSLDTYSGNTIYF.

The chain recombines TRBV19 with TRBJ2-5; maybe TRBD2 (5 bases). The V gene lost 2 bases and the J gene lost 5 bases, with 6 bases spanning the gap. CDR1 and CDR2 (germline): LNHDA, SQIVND (reference sequence). This CDR3 has 12 residues. Written as DNA, the CDR3 is TGTGCCAGTAGTATATCGGGGGAGACCCAGTACTTC. This translates into CASSISGETQYF.

V is TRBV9 and J is TRBJ2-2; D gene ambiguous. The V and J ends lost 0 bases and 1 base respectively, with 4 bases between them. The CDR3 sequence is 14 residues long. The V gene's germline CDR1 is SGDLS and CDR2 YYNGEE. The CDR3 loop is CASSVAGNTGELFF. CDR3 bases: TGTGCCAGCAGCGTAGCGGGGAACACCGGGGAGCTGTTTTTT. Based on the CDR3 plus reference TRBV9 and TRBJ2-2, the full variable domain is DSGVTQTPKHLITATGQRVTLRCSPRSGDLSVYWYQQSLDQGLQFLIQYYNGEERAKGNILERFSAQQFPDLHSELNLSSLELGDSALYFCASSVAGNTGELFFGEGSRLTVL.

This chain uses TRBV30 with TRBJ2-1; 9 positions match TRBD1. The CDR3 runs 14 residues. V trimming: 1 base; J trimming: 7 bases; junction bases outside the gene matches: 5. CDR1 GTSNPN and CDR2 SVGIG come from the germline V gene (reference sequence). This CDR3 is CAWSGGQGVNEQFF. The CDR3 coding sequence is TGTGCCTGGAGTGGGGGACAGGGTGTTAATGAGCAGTTCTTC.

Concerning this clone: Other DNA sequences in this sample translate to the same CDR3. The chain couples TRBV5-1 to TRBJ1-1, with D uncertain. Trimming left V 0 bases short and J 0 bases short, with 6 bases between. The CDR3 length is 14 residues. Germline V gene sequence: CDR1 SGHRS, CDR2 YFSETQ. CDR3 loop: CASSLATVNTEAFF. The CDR3 region has the DNA TGCGCCAGCAGCTTGGCCACAGTGAACACTGAAGCTTTCTTT.

The J gene is TRBJ2-1, the V gene TRBV7-9; D is uncertain. Germline V gives CDR1 SEHNR, CDR2 FQNEAQ (reference sequence). V was clipped by 0 bases and J by 0 bases, with 9 bases between them. The CDR3 spans 16 residues. As DNA, the CDR3 is TGTGCCAGCAGCTTAGCGGAGCTTCTCTCCTACAATGAGCAGTTCTTC. Protein: CASSLAELLSYNEQFF.

The V call is TRBV2, the J call TRBJ1-6, with 7 positions matching TRBD1. The length of the CDR3 is 15 residues. From germline, CDR1 is SNHLY and CDR2 FYNNEI. V lost 6 bases, J lost 6 bases, and 8 bases stayed unmatched. The chain's CDR3 is CASRPGQLVNSPLHF. The CDR3 coding sequence is TGTGCCAGCAGACCGGGACAGTTAGTTAATTCACCCCTCCACTTT.

The J gene is TRBJ2-2, the V gene TRBV5-1, with TRBD1 matching 8 bases. The V gene's germline CDR1 is SGHRS and CDR2 YFSETQ. The CDR3 covers 16 residues. J was trimmed by 6 bases and V by 1 base; bases with no gene match: 8. CDR3 in amino acids: CASSLKLQGGSGELFF. CDR3 in DNA: TGCGCCAGCAGCTTGAAGCTACAGGGGGGATCCGGGGAGCTGTTTTTT. Filled out from reference TRBV5-1 and TRBJ2-2, the complete variable domain reads KAGVTQTPRYLIKTRGQQVTLSCSPISGHRSVSWYQQTPGQGLQFLFEYFSETQRNKGNFPGRFSGRQFSNSRSEMNVSTLELGDSALYLCASSLKLQGGSGELFFGEGSRLTVL.

This clone occurred a few times. V and J are TRBV9 and TRBJ2-5; a possible D gene is TRBD2 (7 bases). Germline V gene sequence: CDR1 SGDLS, CDR2 YYNGEE. V shed 4 bases and J shed 4 bases, with 14 bases lying between them. There are 14 residues in the CDR3. The CDR3 DNA follows: TGTGCCAGCAGCCCATCTGGGGGGGCAGAGACCCAGTACTTC. This translates into CASSPSGGAETQYF.

This clone was counted many times. The chain joins TRBV2 to TRBJ2-7; no definite D call. CDR1 and CDR2 from the germline V gene are SNHLY and FYNNEI. The CDR3 length is 13 residues. V lost 3 bases to trimming and J lost 6 bases, with 12 bases between them. CDR3: CASSEPFRIEQYF. CDR3 DNA: TGTGCCAGCAGTGAGCCCTTTAGAATCGAGCAGTACTTC.

This clone was found a few times. The chain employs TRBV4-1 and TRBJ2-1; D may be TRBD2 (5 bases). The CDR3 runs 14 residues. V shed 3 bases and J shed 1 base, with 7 bases lying between them. Germline CDR1 is MGHRA and CDR2 is YSYEKL. CDR3 residues: CASSQSGSYNEQFF. The CDR3 coding sequence is TGCGCCAGCAGCCAGAGCGGTTCCTACAATGAGCAGTTCTTC.

The V and J genes are TRBV19 and TRBJ2-7, with 9 bases matching TRBD1. J lost 6 bases, V lost 1 base, and 7 bases had no gene match. The CDR3 runs 15 residues. Germline CDR1 is LNHDA and CDR2 is SQIVND (reference sequence). The DNA of the CDR3 is TGTGCCAGTAGTATAGGTTTACAGGGGGCAGGCGAGCAGTACTTC. Amino acids: CASSIGLQGAGEQYF.